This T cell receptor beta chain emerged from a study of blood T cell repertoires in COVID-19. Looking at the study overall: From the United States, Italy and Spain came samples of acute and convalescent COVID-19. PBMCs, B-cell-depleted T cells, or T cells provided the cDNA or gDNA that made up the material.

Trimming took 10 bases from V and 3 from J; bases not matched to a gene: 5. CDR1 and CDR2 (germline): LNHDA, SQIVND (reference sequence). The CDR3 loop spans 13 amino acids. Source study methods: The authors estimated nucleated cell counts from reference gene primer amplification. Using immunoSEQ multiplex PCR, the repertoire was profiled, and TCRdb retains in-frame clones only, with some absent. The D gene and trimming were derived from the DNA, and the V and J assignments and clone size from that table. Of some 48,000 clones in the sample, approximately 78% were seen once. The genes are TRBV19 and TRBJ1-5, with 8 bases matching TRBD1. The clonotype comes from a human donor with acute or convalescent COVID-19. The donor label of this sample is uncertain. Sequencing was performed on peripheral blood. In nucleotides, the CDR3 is TGTGCCACCTCGGACAGGGCCAATCAGCCCCAGCATTTT. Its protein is CATSDRANQPQHF.